These 25 T cell receptor beta chains were all obtained from the same sample, sequenced in a study of cytomegalovirus exposure and HLA in healthy donors. Researchers ran the PCR with 60 Vbeta and 13 Jbeta primers. The assay was immunoSEQ multiplex PCR, and TCRdb's table has in-frame clones only and misses some. This sample contains roughly 80,000 clones. The sample taken for sequencing was PBMCs. The receptors here all came from a girl aged 10 to 17 in good health and CMV-seropositive.

The V gene is TRBV27, the J gene TRBJ2-5; D not resolved. The end of the DNA is better explained by TRBJ2-7, so the J call may be wrong. The CDR3 extends over 11 amino acids. Germline CDR1 reads MNHEY; CDR2 reads SMNVEV (reference sequence). The CDR3 bases are TGTGCCAGAAGTGCATGGGGCGAGCAGTACTTC. It is translated as CARSAWGEQYF.

The chain joins TRBV6-6 to TRBJ1-2, with D perhaps TRBD1 (6 bases). The V end lost 8 bases, the J end lost 8 bases, and 15 bases lay between the germline ends. This CDR3 region has 12 residues. The germline gives CDR1 MNHNY, CDR2 SVGAGI (reference sequence). CDR3 region: CASRNRVGGYTF. CDR3 in DNA: TGTGCCAGCCGGAACAGGGTCGGGGGCTACACCTTC.

The V call is TRBV5-1, the J call TRBJ2-5; the match to TRBD2 covers 11 bases. Per germline, CDR1 SGHRS and CDR2 YFSETQ. The CDR3 runs to 18 residues. Trimming at V came to 4 bases and at J to 1 base, leaving 12 bases not matched to a gene. CDR3 bases: TGCGCCAGCAGCGGTGTCTTTCCTAGCGGGGGGTTCCAAGAGACCCAGTACTTC. This sequence encodes CASSGVFPSGGFQETQYF.

The chain joins TRBV4-3 to TRBJ2-3; TRBD1 might be the D (6 bases). CDR3 size: 15 residues. V lost 4 bases to trimming and J lost 5 bases, with 16 bases between them. Germline-derived CDR1 and CDR2 are LGHNA and YSLEER. The CDR3 spells CASSRLPQGEDTQYF. The CDR3 DNA follows: TGCGCCAGCAGCCGACTCCCACAGGGTGAAGATACGCAGTATTTT.

The chain carries TRBV2 and TRBJ1-1; D is perhaps TRBD1 (5 bases). Per the germline V gene, CDR1 is SNHLY and CDR2 is FYNNEI. The CDR3 extends over 13 amino acids. V lost 3 bases, J lost 5 bases, and 10 bases lay in between. The CDR3 bases are TGTGCCAGCAGTGATGGGGGGTGGACTGAAGCTTTCTTT. Protein product: CASSDGGWTEAFF.

The J gene is TRBJ1-6, the V gene TRBV11-3, with 7 bases aligning to TRBD1. V trimming: 5 bases; J trimming: 7 bases; junction bases outside the gene matches: 5. Per the germline V gene, CDR1 is SGHNT and CDR2 is YENEEA. This CDR3 has 14 amino acids. The CDR3 here is CASSPGTVNSPLHF. In DNA form, the CDR3 reads TGTGCCAGCAGCCCCGGGACAGTAAATTCACCCCTCCACTTT.

For this clone: Other DNA sequences in this sample translate to the same CDR3. This chain connects TRBV28 to TRBJ2-7; D may correspond to TRBD1 or TRBD2 (6 bases each). The V gene's germline CDR1 is MDHEN and CDR2 SYDVKM. CDR3 size: 13 residues. V lost 3 bases and J 2 bases, leaving 8 bases between the germline ends. As DNA, the CDR3 is TGTGCCAGCAGTTTGGAGGGGGCCTACGAGCAGTACGTC. Its protein product is CASSLEGAYEQYV.

The chain carries TRBV6-5 and TRBJ1-6; a weak D match, TRBD1 (5 bases). V dropped 6 bases and J dropped 7 bases, with 13 bases sitting between them. The CDR3 contains 14 residues. Germline-derived CDR1 and CDR2 are MNHEY and SVGAGI. The CDR3 region is CASSRALTNSPLHF. The CDR3 bases are TGTGCCAGCAGCAGGGCCCTTACGAATTCACCCCTCCACTTT.

The chain joins TRBV5-1 to TRBJ2-5; TRBD2 matches 9 bases. Germline V CDR1 and CDR2: SGHRS, YFSETQ. The CDR3 runs 17 residues. V gave up 1 base and J gave up 2 bases; unmatched junction bases: 9. CDR3 sequence reads: CASSLRVASGVQETQYF. The CDR3 DNA reads as TGCGCCAGCAGCTTGAGGGTAGCTAGCGGGGTTCAAGAGACCCAGTACTTC. Using reference TRBV5-1 and TRBJ2-5 for the parts outside the CDR3, the full variable domain is KAGVTQTPRYLIKTRGQQVTLSCSPISGHRSVSWYQQTPGQGLQFLFEYFSETQRNKGNFPGRFSGRQFSNSRSEMNVSTLELGDSALYLCASSLRVASGVQETQYFGPGTRLLVL.

The chain employs TRBV15 and TRBJ1-2; 7 bases map to TRBD1. The V gene end was trimmed by 1 base and the J gene end by 8 bases; junction bases not matched to a gene: 7. Germline CDR1 is LNHNV and CDR2 is YYDKDF (reference sequence). This CDR3 has 14 amino acids. The CDR3 spells CATSRATGARGYTF. DNA for the CDR3: TGTGCCACCAGCAGAGCAACAGGGGCTCGCGGCTACACCTTC.

V gene TRBV28 combines with J gene TRBJ1-1, with D unresolved. Germline CDR1 MDHEN, CDR2 SYDVKM. The CDR3 totals 13 residues. V lost 5 bases, J lost 0 bases, and 7 bases lay in between. Here the CDR3 DNA reads TGTGCCAGCAGTCCAGGCGTGAACACTGAAGCTTTCTTT. This translates into CASSPGVNTEAFF. The variable domain in full, completed from reference TRBV28 and TRBJ1-1, reads DVKVTQSSRYLVKRTGEKVFLECVQDMDHENMFWYRQDPGLGLRLIYFSYDVKMKEKGDIPEGYSVSREKKERFSLILESASTNQTSMYLCASSPGVNTEAFFGQGTRLTVV.

V gene TRBV27 combines with J gene TRBJ1-1; possibly TRBD1 for D (5 bases). This CDR3 comprises 13 residues. Trimming took off 5 bases at V and 4 bases at J, with 11 bases between the two ends. CDR1 is MNHEY and CDR2 is SMNVEV in the germline V gene (reference sequence). The CDR3 DNA reads as TGTGCCAGCAGTGGGGGAGGGCGCACTGAAGCTTTCTTT. It yields the protein CASSGGGRTEAFF.

The CDR3 loop reads CASSQKGVDEQFF. The CDR3 DNA sequence: TGTGCCAGCAGCCAAAAAGGGGTGGATGAGCAGTTCTTC. This rearrangement joins TRBV4-2 to TRBJ2-1, with D possibly matching TRBD1 (5 bases). CDR1 and CDR2 from the germline V gene are LGHNA and YNFKEQ. V was trimmed by 2 bases and J by 8 bases, leaving 10 bases between them. This CDR3 is 13 amino acids long.

This chain joins TRBV29-1 and TRBJ1-1, with TRBD1 as a possible D gene (5 bases). With 6 bases removed from V and 6 bases from J, the gap between germline ends came to 17 bases. The CDR3 spans 13 residues. Germline CDR1 SQVTM, CDR2 ANQGSEA. CDR3 in amino acids: CSVHQGATAEAFF. Written as DNA, the CDR3 is TGCAGCGTCCACCAAGGGGCGACGGCTGAAGCTTTCTTT.

V and J are TRBV13 and TRBJ2-7; a possible D gene is TRBD1 (6 bases). Trimming removed 2 bases from V and 0 bases from J, with 20 bases in between. CDR3 length: 18 amino acids. The V gene's germline CDR1 is PRHDT and CDR2 FYEKMQ (reference sequence). As DNA, the CDR3 is TGTGCCAGCAGCTTATTGTTTGGGGCAGGGGCTTCCTCCTACGAGCAGTACTTC. This codes for CASSLLFGAGASSYEQYF.

The J gene is TRBJ2-2, the V gene TRBV7-3; 10 bases are shared with TRBD2. The J segment lost 7 bases and the V segment lost 5 bases, leaving 7 bases of the junction unmatched. Germline V gene lookup returns CDR1 SGHTA and CDR2 FQGTGA. This CDR3 region has 15 residues. The CDR3 DNA sequence: TGTGCCAGCAGCCTAAGCGGGGGGGCCGGCGGGGAGCTGTTTTTT. Protein product: CASSLSGGAGGELFF.

The chain joins TRBV7-6 to TRBJ2-7, with D tentatively TRBD1 (6 bases). The V end was cut by 1 base, the J end by 2 bases, with 12 bases between. The CDR3 is 15 residues long. CDR1 SGHVS and CDR2 FNYEAQ come from the germline V gene. CDR3 loop: CASSLGWDTAYEQYF. The CDR3 DNA reads TGTGCCAGCAGCTTAGGGTGGGACACCGCCTACGAGCAGTACTTC.

The chain couples TRBV6-6 to TRBJ2-1, with 8 bases fitting TRBD1. After removal of 5 bases from V and 8 bases from J, the junction contained 11 bases not matched to a gene. Per germline, CDR1 MNHNY and CDR2 SVGAGI (reference sequence). The CDR3 length is 15 residues. CDR3 amino acids: CASSDSGTGLHEQFF. The CDR3 DNA reads as TGTGCCAGCAGTGATTCCGGGACAGGTCTACATGAGCAGTTCTTC.

The rearrangement joins TRBV4-1 to TRBJ1-5, with D perhaps matching TRBD1 (5 bases). V lost 6 bases and J lost 8, with 20 bases in between. The CDR3 is made up of 15 amino acids. The germline CDR1 and CDR2 sequences are MGHRA and YSYEKL. The DNA for the CDR3 is TGCGCCAGCAGACAAAACCTCGGGGGGATGGAGCCCCAGCATTTT. Translating it yields CASRQNLGGMEPQHF.

The rearrangement joins TRBV13 to TRBJ2-5; D possibly corresponds to TRBD2 (7 bases). The CDR3 sequence is 15 residues long. Between the trimmed V and J ends, which lost 1 base and 5 bases, there was a span of 14 bases. In germline, CDR1 is PRHDT, CDR2 FYEKMQ (reference sequence). The CDR3 sequence: CASSLAGGAAETQYF. CDR3 coding DNA: TGTGCCAGCAGCTTAGCGGGGGGCGCGGCGGAGACCCAGTACTTC. The full variable domain, its missing parts supplied by reference TRBV13 and TRBJ2-5, is AAGVIQSPRHLIKEKRETATLKCYPIPRHDTVYWYQQGPGQDPQFLISFYEKMQSDKGSIPDRFSAQQFSDYHSELNMSSLELGDSALYFCASSLAGGAAETQYFGPGTRLLVL.

The J gene is TRBJ2-3, the V gene TRBV4-1; 9 bases fit TRBD1. From germline, CDR1 is MGHRA and CDR2 YSYEKL. V dropped 6 bases and J dropped 4; count of bases not matched to a gene: 11. The CDR3 length is 16 residues. CDR3 sequence: CASRSTPGTGSDTQYF. CDR3 DNA sequence: TGCGCCAGCAGGAGCACCCCGGGGACAGGGTCAGATACGCAGTATTTT.

The CDR3 region is CATSQGDEKLFF. CDR3 nucleotide sequence: TGTGCCACCAGCCAGGGGGATGAAAAACTGTTTTTT. The J gene is TRBJ1-4, the V gene TRBV15, with 7 nucleotides matching TRBD1. Per the germline V gene, CDR1 is LNHNV and CDR2 is YYDKDF (reference sequence). The CDR3 covers 12 residues. The J segment lost 6 bases and the V segment lost 5 bases, leaving 0 bases of the junction unmatched.

The V gene is TRBV19, the J gene TRBJ1-3; 9 bases are shared with TRBD1. Germline CDR1 reads LNHDA; CDR2 reads SQIVND (reference sequence). V shed 4 bases, J shed 8 bases, and the junction held 9 bases outside the gene matches. The CDR3 extends over 15 amino acids. The CDR3 bases are TGTGCCAGTAGTAACTACCGGGACAGGGCTGACACCATATATTTT. Its protein product is CASSNYRDRADTIYF.

The V and J genes are TRBV7-9 and TRBJ2-1; TRBD1 matches at 8 bases. Germline assignment: CDR1 SEHNR and CDR2 FQNEAQ (reference sequence). J gave up 7 bases and V 2 bases, and 13 bases lay outside the gene matches. The CDR3 is made up of 17 amino acids. The CDR3 DNA sequence: TGTGCCAGCAGCTTACCCCCACAGGGGGTAGGAAGGAATGAGCAGTTCTTC. Protein product: CASSLPPQGVGRNEQFF.

The V call is TRBV28, the J call TRBJ1-2; D gene unclear. The germline CDR1 and CDR2 sequences are MDHEN and SYDVKM. The V and J ends lost 6 bases and 2 bases respectively, with 4 bases between them. This CDR3 is 11 amino acids long. The chain's CDR3 is CASSGNYGYTF. The CDR3 region has the DNA TGTGCCAGCAGCGGGAACTATGGCTACACCTTC.